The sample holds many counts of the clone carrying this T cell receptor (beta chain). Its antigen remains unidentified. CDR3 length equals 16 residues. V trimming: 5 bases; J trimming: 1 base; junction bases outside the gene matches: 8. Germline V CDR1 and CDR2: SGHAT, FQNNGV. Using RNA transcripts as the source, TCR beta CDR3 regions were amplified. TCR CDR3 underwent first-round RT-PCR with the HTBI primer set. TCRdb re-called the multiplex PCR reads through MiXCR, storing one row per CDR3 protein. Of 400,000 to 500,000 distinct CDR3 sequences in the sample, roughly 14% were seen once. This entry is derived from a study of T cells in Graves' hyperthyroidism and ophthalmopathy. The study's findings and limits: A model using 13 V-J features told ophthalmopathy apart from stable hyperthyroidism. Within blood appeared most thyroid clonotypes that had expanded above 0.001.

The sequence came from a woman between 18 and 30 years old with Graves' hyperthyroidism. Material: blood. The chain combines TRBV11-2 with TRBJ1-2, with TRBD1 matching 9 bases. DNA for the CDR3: TGTGCCAGCAGCGATGACGGGACAGGGCGTAACTATGGCTACACCTTC. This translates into CASSDDGTGRNYGYTF.